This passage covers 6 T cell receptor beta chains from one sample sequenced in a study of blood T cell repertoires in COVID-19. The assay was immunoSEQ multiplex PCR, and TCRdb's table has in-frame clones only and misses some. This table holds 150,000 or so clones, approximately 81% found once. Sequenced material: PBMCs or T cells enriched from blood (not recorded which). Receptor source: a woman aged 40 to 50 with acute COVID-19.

CDR3 residues: CAWRSPVSGANVLTF. CDR3 DNA: TGTGCCTGGAGGTCTCCGGTCTCTGGGGCCAACGTCCTGACTTTC. J is TRBJ2-6 and V is TRBV30, with no clear D. V was cut by 3 bases and J by 0 bases, with 9 bases left in between. Germline-derived CDR1 and CDR2 are GTSNPN and SVGIG (reference sequence). This CDR3 has 15 amino acids.

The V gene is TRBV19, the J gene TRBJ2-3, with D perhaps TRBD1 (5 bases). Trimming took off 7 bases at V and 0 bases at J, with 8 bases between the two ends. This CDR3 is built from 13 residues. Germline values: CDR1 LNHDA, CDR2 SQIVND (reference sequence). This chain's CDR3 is CASNSGSTDTQYF. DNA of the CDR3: TGTGCCAGTAATTCAGGGAGCACAGATACGCAGTATTTT.

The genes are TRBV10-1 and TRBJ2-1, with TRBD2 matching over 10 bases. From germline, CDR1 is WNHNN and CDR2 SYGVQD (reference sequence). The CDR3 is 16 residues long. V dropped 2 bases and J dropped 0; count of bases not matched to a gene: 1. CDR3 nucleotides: TGCGCCAGCAGTGAGAGGACTAGCGGCTCCTACAATGAGCAGTTCTTC. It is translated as CASSERTSGSYNEQFF.

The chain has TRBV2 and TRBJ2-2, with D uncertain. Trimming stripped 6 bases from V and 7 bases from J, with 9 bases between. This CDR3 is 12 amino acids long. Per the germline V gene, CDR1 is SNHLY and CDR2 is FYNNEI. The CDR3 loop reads CASRRLGGELFF. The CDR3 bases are TGTGCCAGCAGGAGACTGGGCGGGGAGCTGTTTTTT.

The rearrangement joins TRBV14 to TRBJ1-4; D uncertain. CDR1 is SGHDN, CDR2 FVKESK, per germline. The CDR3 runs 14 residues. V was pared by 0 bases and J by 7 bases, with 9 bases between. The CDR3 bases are TGTGCCAGCAGCCAAGACGGAGCCGGTGAAAAACTGTTTTTT. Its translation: CASSQDGAGEKLFF.

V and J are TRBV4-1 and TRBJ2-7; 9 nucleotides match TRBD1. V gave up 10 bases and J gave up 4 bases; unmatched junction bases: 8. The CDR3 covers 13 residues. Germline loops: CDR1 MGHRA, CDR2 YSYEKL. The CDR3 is CATALDRGYEQYF. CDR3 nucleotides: TGCGCCACCGCTCTGGACAGGGGATACGAGCAGTACTTC.